This T cell receptor (beta chain) derives from a study of OX40 agonist ivuxolimab in advanced cancers. The wider study: Patients undergoing dose escalation presented with hepatocellular carcinoma, melanoma, renal cell or head and neck cancer. Prior anti-PD-1, anti-PD-L1 or anti-CTLA-4 therapy did not bar entry, and more than 35% had some.

The assay was immunoSEQ multiplex PCR, and TCRdb's table has in-frame clones only and misses some. The repertoire holds tens of thousands of clones, with about 88% as singletons. Cycle 7 day 1, cycle 4 day 1, and baseline were the timepoints at which blood was sampled. The V end was cut by 2 bases, the J end by 4 bases, with 11 bases between. CDR3 size: 14 residues. Per the germline V gene, CDR1 is SGHVS and CDR2 is FNYEAQ. This chain links TRBV7-6 with TRBJ1-1, with TRBD1 as a possible D gene (6 bases). The sequence was collected from an adult with an advanced solid tumor such as melanoma, head and neck, liver or kidney cancer. This specimen was CD4+ or CD8+ T cells sorted from blood, taken in a trial of the OX40 agonist ivuxolimab. The CDR3 region has the DNA TGTGCCAGCAGCTTAACAGGGTGGGGCACTGAAGCTTTCTTT. Translated, it gives CASSLTGWGTEAFF.